This entry describes one T cell receptor (beta chain). Its antigen is unknown. The ends lost 6 bases at V and 1 base at J; junction bases unmatched: 6. Germline CDR1 reads GTSNPN; CDR2 reads SVGIG (reference sequence). CDR3 length: 14 amino acids. Assay: immunoSEQ multiplex PCR; the TCRdb copy retains only in-frame clones and omits some. The sample gives millions of clones, 90% to 95% of which show up once; roughly 0.13% is in the top ten. The data were obtained in a study of shared clonotypes between healthy human individuals. Overall study results and limits: Estimated clonotype richness was generally higher in naive than memory subsets. A reduction in generation probabilities was seen for non-shared clonotypes relative to those shared by all four donors.

The origin of this receptor is a man in his late teens or twenties in good health. The gene calls are TRBV30 and TRBJ1-2; TRBD1 matches at 9 bases. The material sequenced was naive CD4+ T cells sorted from blood. Subset defined: CD45RA+ positively selected. The CDR3 region is CACTTGGYNYGYTF. CDR3 bases: TGTGCCTGTACGACAGGGGGATATAACTATGGCTACACCTTC. Together with reference TRBV30 and TRBJ1-2, the CDR3 gives the full variable domain: SQTIHQWPATLVQPVGSPLSLECTVEGTSNPNLYWYRQAAGRGLQLLFYSVGIGQISSEVPQNLSASRPQDRQFILSSKKLLLSDSGFYLCACTTGGYNYGYTFGSGTRLTVV.